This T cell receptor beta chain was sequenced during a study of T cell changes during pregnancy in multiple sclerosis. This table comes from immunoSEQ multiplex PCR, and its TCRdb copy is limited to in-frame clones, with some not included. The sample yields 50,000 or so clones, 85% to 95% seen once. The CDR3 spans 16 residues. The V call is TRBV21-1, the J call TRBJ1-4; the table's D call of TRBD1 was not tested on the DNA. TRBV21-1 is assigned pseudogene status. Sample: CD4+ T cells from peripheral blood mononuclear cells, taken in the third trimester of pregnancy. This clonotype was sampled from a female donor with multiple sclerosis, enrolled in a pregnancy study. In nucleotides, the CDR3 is TGTGCCAGCGGACTGCCCCCGGGACAGTCTAATGAAAAACTGTTTTTT. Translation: CASGLPPGQSNEKLFF.